The next 32 T cell receptor beta chains were all read from a single sample in a study of neurological immune-mediated disorders (dated by TCRdb to between 2017 and 2020). Library generation was performed with 5' RACE. Sequencer: Illumina HiSeq 2500. TCRdb redid the processing of the public reads, applying fastp at Q25 and MiXCR, and retained in-frame beta chains. A single entry per CDR3 protein holds the most common genes and DNA from its merged rows. Recorded for this sample are tens of thousands of distinct CDR3 sequences; around an eighth of them occurred a single time. The ten largest account for under 7% of the sample. The specimen sequenced was PBMCs. The receptor source for this set is a woman in her forties or fifties in good health.

This clonotype came up many times. The CDR3 region has the DNA TGTGCCAGCAGGGGACAGGGGGTCTATGAGCAGTTCTTC. Its translation is CASRGQGVYEQFF. V usage is TRBV6-5 and J usage is TRBJ2-1; 11 bases are shared with TRBD1. The CDR3 consists of 13 residues. With V trimmed by 6 bases and J by 8 bases, 3 bases remained unmatched. Per germline, CDR1 MNHEY and CDR2 SVGAGI.

This clonotype has at least ten counts. This chain joins TRBV12-3 or TRBV12-4 and TRBJ2-5, with D perhaps assigned TRBD1 or TRBD2 (7 bases each). V was trimmed by 6 bases and J by 4 bases, leaving 15 bases between them. The CDR3 is 14 amino acids. CDR3 region: CASRSTGRGETQYF. The DNA for the CDR3 is TGTGCCAGCAGATCGACAGGGAGGGGAGAGACCCAGTACTTC.

This clonotype was recorded many times. The chain carries TRBV20-1 and TRBJ1-1; TRBD1 might be the D (5 bases). Germline V gene lookup returns CDR1 DFQATT and CDR2 SNEGSKA (reference sequence). The CDR3 covers 14 residues. The CDR3 region is CRVLRGAKNTEAFF. The CDR3 coding sequence is TGCAGAGTTCTCCGAGGGGCTAAGAACACTGAAGCTTTCTTT.

This clonotype appeared many times. The rearrangement joins TRBV12-3 or TRBV12-4 to TRBJ2-5; 8 nucleotides match TRBD1. This CDR3 comprises 14 residues. V lost 5 bases, J lost 4 bases, and 6 bases stayed unmatched. The CDR3 sequence is CASSRGTGGETQYF. CDR3 sequence (DNA): TGTGCCAGCAGTCGAGGGACAGGAGGAGAGACCCAGTACTTC.

There are many counts of this clonotype. No DNA is shown, since the ends of the CDR3 on it are uncertain; the CDR3 is the one TCRdb lists. The V gene is TRBV7-3, the J gene TRBJ1-1. The germline gives CDR1 SGHTA, CDR2 FQGTGA. Including both end residues, the CDR3 is 13 amino acids long. The CDR3 protein is CASSFGSGTEAFF.

The sample holds one count of this clonotype. This chain links TRBV9 with TRBJ2-3; 12 bases match TRBD2. V trimming: 7 bases; J trimming: 5 bases; junction bases outside the gene matches: 5. Germline V gives CDR1 SGDLS, CDR2 YYNGEE. The CDR3 covers 14 residues. The CDR3 DNA follows: TGTGCCAGCGCGACTAGCGGGAGTATAGATACGCAGTATTTT. Amino acids: CASATSGSIDTQYF.

This clonotype was counted at least ten times. This chain uses TRBV3-1 with TRBJ1-1, with no clear D. V shed 4 bases and J shed 1 base, with 13 bases lying between them. This CDR3 has 15 amino acids. Per germline, CDR1 LGHDT and CDR2 YNNKEL (reference sequence). The CDR3 nucleotides are TGTGCCAGCAGCCCGCTATTGGCAGGGAACACTGAAGCTTTCTTT. Translation: CASSPLLAGNTEAFF.

The chain couples TRBV18 to TRBJ1-2, with D possibly matching TRBD1 (5 bases). The CDR3 is 14 residues long. Trimming pared 4 bases from V and 4 bases from J, leaving 13 bases between. Germline-derived CDR1 and CDR2 are KGHSH and LQKENI. In DNA form, the CDR3 reads TGTGCCAGCTCACTAAAAGGGGACGGCTATGGCTACACCTTC. Its protein product is CASSLKGDGYGYTF.

This clonotype was observed at least ten times. The chain is built from TRBV5-1 and TRBJ2-7, with 7 bases fitting TRBD1. The V and J ends lost 5 bases and 3 bases, in that order; junction bases with no gene match: 5. CDR1 is SGHRS, CDR2 YFSETQ, per germline. This CDR3 spans 13 amino acids. The CDR3 is CASRGQENYEQYF. The CDR3 bases are TGCGCCAGCAGAGGACAGGAGAACTACGAGCAGTACTTC.

The rearrangement uses TRBV7-6 and TRBJ1-2; D ambiguous. Looked up from germline, CDR1 is SGHVS and CDR2 is FNYEAQ. Trimming removed 4 bases at V and 2 bases at J, with 11 bases between. CDR3 length: 14 residues. The CDR3 region has the DNA TGTGCCAGCAGCTCCGGGTCCCTAAACTATGGCTACACCTTC. Amino acids: CASSSGSLNYGYTF.

This clonotype came up a few times. This chain links TRBV5-1 with TRBJ2-1; 7 nucleotides agree with TRBD2. Germline V gives CDR1 SGHRS, CDR2 YFSETQ. The CDR3 runs to 14 residues. V lost 6 bases, J lost 8 bases, and 11 bases stayed unmatched. CDR3 bases: TGCGCCAGCAATTTCGGGGCCCGGGGGGATGAGCAGTTCTTC. As protein: CASNFGARGDEQFF.

This clonotype has ten or more counts. This chain connects TRBV28 to TRBJ2-5; TRBD2 might be the D (6 bases). The CDR3 is made up of 14 amino acids. Germline CDR1 is MDHEN and CDR2 is SYDVKM. Deletions cut 7 bases from V and 3 bases from J, with 15 bases between. CDR3 coding DNA: TGTGCCAGCACTCTCGCGGGATCGGAAGAGACCCAGTACTTC. This encodes CASTLAGSEETQYF. Based on the CDR3 plus reference TRBV28 and TRBJ2-5, the full variable domain is DVKVTQSSRYLVKRTGEKVFLECVQDMDHENMFWYRQDPGLGLRLIYFSYDVKMKEKGDIPEGYSVSREKKERFSLILESASTNQTSMYLCASTLAGSEETQYFGPGTRLLVL.

This clonotype was detected ten times or more. Here the CDR3 DNA reads TGTGCCAGCAGTTTTATCGATACGCAGTATTTT. It codes for CASSFIDTQYF. This chain connects TRBV12-3 or TRBV12-4 to TRBJ2-3; D uncertain. CDR3 length equals 11 residues. The ends were cut back, 3 bases at V and 6 bases at J, with 4 bases in the middle.

The rearrangement links TRBV28 to TRBJ2-1; D is possibly TRBD1 (6 bases). The CDR3 is 15 amino acids. V lost 7 bases and J lost 7, with 20 bases in between. Looked up from germline, CDR1 is MDHEN and CDR2 is SYDVKM. CDR3 sequence reads: CASIGVGATENEQFF. Here the CDR3 DNA reads TGTGCCAGCATTGGCGTGGGGGCCACTGAAAATGAGCAGTTCTTC.

In regard to this clonotype: A much larger clone is a single base away; this may be a read error. CDR3 DNA sequence: TGCAGTGGAAGACTGTCAGGGGTGGAGACCCAGTACTTC. Protein sequence: CSGRLSGVETQYF. The chain uses TRBV20-1 and TRBJ2-5; tentatively, D is TRBD1 (6 bases). This CDR3 has 13 amino acids. CDR1 is DFQATT and CDR2 is SNEGSKA in the germline V gene (reference sequence). Trimming pared 7 bases from V and 5 bases from J, leaving 17 bases between.

In regard to this clonotype: A much larger clonotype is one base distant, so this may be a read error. The chain has TRBV7-2 and TRBJ2-1; tentative D call: TRBD2 (6 bases). The germline gives CDR1 SGHTA, CDR2 FQGNSA. This CDR3 has 18 amino acids. The V end was cut by 3 bases, the J end by 6 bases, with 24 bases between. CDR3 sequence reads: CASSFDHVGNGGTNEQFF. Here the CDR3 DNA reads TGTGCCAGCAGCTTCGACCACGTAGGGAACGGGGGAACCAATGAGCAGTTCTTC.

This clonotype was counted many times. The chain joins TRBV28 to TRBJ2-6; maybe TRBD1 (6 bases). The germline gives CDR1 MDHEN, CDR2 SYDVKM. The V end was cut by 5 bases, the J end by 2 bases, with 13 bases between. This CDR3 comprises 16 residues. The CDR3 nucleotides are TGTGCCAGCAGTCCGAAAGGGGGTACTGGGGCCAACGTCCTGACTTTC. Translating it yields CASSPKGGTGANVLTF.

This clonotype showed up many times. This rearrangement joins TRBV5-1 to TRBJ2-7; 10 bases map to TRBD2. Germline assignment: CDR1 SGHRS and CDR2 YFSETQ. With V trimmed by 4 bases and J by 7 bases, 17 bases remained unmatched. CDR3 length equals 17 residues. CDR3 coding DNA: TGCGCCAGCAGCCTGGACGCTAGCGGGGGTGGGATTAAAGAGCAGTACTTC. This gives the protein CASSLDASGGGIKEQYF.

The sample holds many counts of this clonotype. The chain couples TRBV5-1 to TRBJ2-1; D possibly corresponds to TRBD2 (6 bases). Trimming removed 0 bases at V and 14 bases at J, with 21 bases between. The CDR3 loop spans 15 amino acids. Germline CDR1 SGHRS, CDR2 YFSETQ. Here the CDR3 DNA reads TGCGCCAGCAGCTTGGCTCTGGGTTTCGGGAGTAACGAGTTCTTC. Translated, it gives CASSLALGFGSNEFF.

This clonotype was counted many times. The V and J genes are TRBV5-1 and TRBJ1-1, with D possibly TRBD1 on 5 matching bases. This CDR3 comprises 14 residues. Looked up from germline, CDR1 is SGHRS and CDR2 is YFSETQ. Trimming removed 4 bases at V and 4 bases at J, with 14 bases between. CDR3 region: CASSLGTQGTEAFF. In nucleotides, the CDR3 is TGCGCCAGCAGCCTTGGGACTCAGGGCACTGAAGCTTTCTTT.

This clonotype was observed a handful of times. V is TRBV4-1 and J is TRBJ2-2, with TRBD2 as a possible D gene (6 bases). The germline V gene has CDR1 MGHRA and CDR2 YSYEKL. The V end was cut by 0 bases, the J end by 6 bases, with 14 bases between. CDR3 length: 16 amino acids. The CDR3 loop is CASSQEGLPDPGELFF. The CDR3 nucleotides read TGCGCCAGCAGCCAAGAGGGACTCCCTGACCCCGGGGAGCTGTTTTTT.

The chain recombines TRBV12-3 or TRBV12-4 with TRBJ1-5; D not resolved. V lost 8 bases to trimming and J lost 0 bases, with 20 bases between them. This CDR3 spans 17 amino acids. CDR3 sequence (DNA): TGTGCCAGCTCCCAGCGCAGGCGCGACTATAGCAATCAGCCCCAGCATTTT. Protein: CASSQRRRDYSNQPQHF.

In its sample, this clonotype was seen many times. As DNA, the CDR3 is TGCGCCAGCAGCTTAGGACGGGGAAGCTCCTACAATGAGCAGTTCTTC. This encodes CASSLGRGSSYNEQFF. The V and J genes are TRBV5-1 and TRBJ2-1, with TRBD2 as a possible D gene (5 bases). The length of the CDR3 is 16 residues. Germline assignment: CDR1 SGHRS and CDR2 YFSETQ. V was cut by 2 bases and J by 0 bases, with 12 bases left in between. The complete variable domain, with remaining parts taken from reference TRBV5-1 and TRBJ2-1, reads KAGVTQTPRYLIKTRGQQVTLSCSPISGHRSVSWYQQTPGQGLQFLFEYFSETQRNKGNFPGRFSGRQFSNSRSEMNVSTLELGDSALYLCASSLGRGSSYNEQFFGPGTRLTVL.

This chain uses TRBV20-1 with TRBJ2-7; 7 bases match TRBD2. Germline CDR1 and CDR2: DFQATT and SNEGSKA (reference sequence). V was pared by 0 bases and J by 2 bases, with 13 bases of the junction left unmatched. This CDR3 region has 17 residues. CDR3 loop: CSARDSLLVTSTYEQYF. The CDR3 DNA is TGCAGTGCTAGAGATTCCCTGTTAGTGACTAGCACCTACGAGCAGTACTTC.

V and J are TRBV3-1 and TRBJ1-2, with D possibly being TRBD1 (5 bases). The V gene lost 1 base and the J gene lost 12 bases, with 18 bases spanning the gap. Germline CDR1 is LGHDT and CDR2 is YNNKEL (reference sequence). This CDR3 contains 14 residues. The CDR3 bases are TGTGCCAGCAGCCAAGTTGGTCAGGGCGGCGGAAACACCTTC. Its translation is CASSQVGQGGGNTF.

This clonotype was counted many times. V is TRBV20-1 and J is TRBJ2-3; unclear D gene. The CDR3 covers 15 residues. The V end lost 2 bases, the J end lost 1 base, and 13 bases lay between the germline ends. CDR1 and CDR2 from the germline V gene are DFQATT and SNEGSKA (reference sequence). CDR3 region: CSARRQSMGTDTQYF. DNA for the CDR3: TGCAGTGCTAGACGGCAGTCCATGGGCACAGATACGCAGTATTTT.

This clonotype was detected a few times. V is TRBV12-3 or TRBV12-4 and J is TRBJ1-1; D remains unclear. V lost 5 bases, J lost 1 base, and 8 bases lay in between. The CDR3 sequence is 13 residues long. The CDR3 region has the DNA TGTGCCAGCAGTCTAGACGAGAACACTGAAGCTTTCTTT. Protein: CASSLDENTEAFF.

This clonotype appeared many times. The chain has TRBV3-1 and TRBJ1-1; 7 bases fit TRBD1. Trimming removed 1 base from V and 2 bases from J; junction bases left unmatched: 1. The CDR3 is made up of 14 amino acids. Looked up from germline, CDR1 is LGHDT and CDR2 is YNNKEL (reference sequence). The CDR3 loop is CASSQGQGNTEAFF. CDR3 in DNA: TGTGCCAGCAGCCAAGGACAGGGAAACACTGAAGCTTTCTTT.

This clonotype was counted a single time. The junction differs from germline at one of its ends, possibly a read error. The chain joins TRBV4-2 to TRBJ2-1, with D possibly being TRBD1 (6 bases). Germline CDR1 LGHNA, CDR2 YNFKEQ. The length of the CDR3 is 16 residues. CDR3 coding DNA: TGTGCCAGTAGCCAAGCTAGGGGGAGCTCCTACAATGAGCTGTTCTTC. Translation gives CASSQARGSSYNELFF.

The sample holds many counts of this clonotype. Written as DNA, the CDR3 is TGTGCCAGCAGGGCTAGCGGGAGGGCCAAGAATGAGCAGTTCTTC. It encodes CASRASGRAKNEQFF. J is TRBJ2-1 and V is TRBV3-1; 12 nucleotides align to TRBD2. The CDR3 totals 15 residues. Per germline, CDR1 LGHDT and CDR2 YNNKEL (reference sequence). Unmatched junction bases numbered 7, after V lost 6 bases and J lost 7 bases.

This clonotype was counted at least ten times. The chain joins TRBV10-3 to TRBJ2-7; 9 positions agree with TRBD1. Trimming took 4 bases from V and 5 from J; bases not matched to a gene: 6. The CDR3 is 14 residues long. Germline assignment: CDR1 ENHRY and CDR2 SYGVKD. CDR3 residues: CAISGTGESHEQYF. CDR3 sequence (DNA): TGTGCCATCAGTGGGACAGGGGAAAGCCACGAGCAGTACTTC.

This clonotype has a count of ten or more. The V call is TRBV20-1, the J call TRBJ2-5; 7 bases are a match to TRBD2. The CDR3 covers 13 residues. Germline CDR1 is DFQATT and CDR2 is SNEGSKA (reference sequence). V shed 0 bases and J 3 bases; nucleotides not matched to a gene: 1. The CDR3 nucleotides read TGCAGTGCTAGAGAGGGAGGGAAAGAGACCCAGTACTTC. The encoded protein is CSAREGGKETQYF.